The rows below give T cell receptor beta chains drawn from one sample of a study of T cell changes during pregnancy in multiple sclerosis. Profiling relied on immunoSEQ multiplex PCR, and the TCRdb table lists in-frame clones only, not all of them. The profile covers about 80,000 clones, with about 92% appearing a single time and roughly 1.4% taken by the ten largest. The specimen comprised peripheral blood, sampled before pregnancy. All receptors come from a female donor with multiple sclerosis, enrolled in a pregnancy study. CDR3s include the opening cysteine and the closing phenylalanine or tryptophan.

TRBJ2-7,TRBV2,CASRPSSSYEQYF
TRBJ1-1,TRBV7-9,CASSQDHTEAFF
TRBJ1-5,TRBV6-1,CASSEVTRGGNQPQHF
TRBJ2-2,TRBV9,CASSARHPGELFF
TRBJ1-1,TRBV7-8,CASSLHVGSASEAFF
TRBJ2-7,TRBV15,CATSRDQGGQYF
TRBJ1-6,TRBV15,CATSSAGYSPLHF
TRBJ2-7,TRBV5-1,CASSLGTGAYEQYF
TRBJ2-7,TRBV6-5,CASSYGQPYEQYF
TRBJ1-1,TRBV11-2,CASRATGGTEAFF
TRBJ2-6,TRBV9,CASSVSGDYSGANVLTF
TRBJ2-7,TRBV9,CASSVDPGEAYEQYF
TRBJ1-2,TRBV30,CAWSLLGPRYGYTF
TRBJ2-3,TRBV6-1,CASSEARGGVDTQYF
TRBJ1-5,TRBV6-5,CASRQALGSNQPQHF
TRBJ2-2,TRBV4-1,CASSPGLAWTGELFF
TRBJ1-3,TRBV7-8,CASSITGGSGNTIYF
TRBJ2-7,TRBV11-1,CASSLGGLAGDEQYF
TRBJ2-3,TRBV15,CATSTGLESTDTQYF
TRBJ1-1,TRBV29-1,CSVAQGNGEAFF
TRBJ2-7,TRBV2,CASSSREGFYEQYF
TRBJ2-2,TRBV4-2,CASEPRARVDTGELFF
TRBJ2-1,TRBV19,CAKNRDRGNEQFF
TRBJ2-1,TRBV5-1,CASSLLAGEAYNEQFF
TRBJ1-1,TRBV9,CASSDITGAGNTEAFF
TRBJ1-2,TRBV7-9,CASSFQGQGARYTF
TRBJ1-2,TRBV30,CAYPQGFYGYTF
TRBJ1-1,TRBV19,CASSTGGNTEAFF
TRBJ2-7,TRBV19,CASSIGTGRYEQYF
TRBJ1-1,TRBV6-1,CASSQNPHKNTEAFF
TRBJ1-4,TRBV13,CATKGQGLEKLFF
TRBJ2-7,TRBV10-3,CAISSTGADEQYF
TRBJ2-7,TRBV15,CATSTTRFTYEQYF
TRBJ2-7,TRBV5-6,CASSAGEPAPYEQYF
TRBJ1-2,TRBV10-2,CASSPGQGAFGYTF
TRBJ1-1,TRBV19,CASKRSGSPGKSSMNTEAFF
TRBJ1-2,TRBV5-6,CASSPGQGWYGYTF
TRBJ2-7,TRBV2,CASLLGGVSLYEQYF
TRBJ1-5,TRBV27,CASSPTPQSAGPQHF
TRBJ2-1,TRBV5-1,CASSLVGTGANEQFF
TRBJ1-1,TRBV4-1,CASSQSAVEGFEAFF
TRBJ2-7,TRBV9,CASSTADRGGEQYF
TRBJ2-5,TRBV5-1,CASREAETQYF
TRBJ2-3,TRBV27,CASSLAKLTDTQYF
TRBJ2-7,TRBV19,CASSAGQGAVYEQYF